This T cell receptor (beta chain) was captured in a study of CD8+ T cells in alopecia areata (dated by TCRdb to the late 2010s). For the wider study: Treated patients were enrolled in an open-label pilot trial of oral tofacitinib, 5 to 10 mg twice daily, for moderate-to-severe alopecia areata. The study used high-throughput TCRbeta sequencing to examine T cell clonal expansion in alopecia areata, in both the C3H/HeJ mouse model and human patients. Biopsies were taken from tofacitinib-treated patients at baseline and at 4 and 24 weeks of treatment, and a later scalp biopsy was taken in several of the tofacitinib-treated patients. Tofacitinib was given for 6 to 18 months, followed by 6 months of follow-up off drug to assess delayed response and recurrence. RNA came from the PAXgene miRNA kit for fixed scalp, the miRNeasy kit for PBMCs, and the RNeasy kit for mouse skin. In humans, TCRbeta sequencing was performed on scalp tissue and on sorted CD4+ and CD8+ peripheral blood T cells from healthy controls and from patients with patchy or totalis/universalis alopecia areata. Amplification of TCRbeta CDR3 regions was done by immunoSEQ multiplex PCR using 35 Vbeta forward primers and 13 Jbeta reverse primers. Scalp clonality was compared among normal scalp (n=4), patchy alopecia areata scalp (n=8), and alopecia totalis/universalis scalp (n=8). In treated patients, disease severity was measured using the SALT score, which gives the percentage of scalp surface area affected.

Receptor amplification or capture employed the immunoSEQ multiplex PCR assay. To provide template for TCR sequencing, every sample had RNA extracted and reverse transcribed into cDNA. SuperScript III was used to make first-strand cDNA, primed with a 2:1 mix of oligo-dT and random hexamers. A synthetic immune receptor repertoire was used to assess amplification bias, and residual bias was removed computationally. The paper's processing steps were these. Raw reads were preprocessed to remove errors, and CDR3 was defined by IMGT conventions from the conserved cysteine to phenylalanine. Clonality was computed as 1 minus the Shannon entropy, with the entropy normalized by log2 of the number of productive unique TCRs. CD4 or CD8 identity of scalp clones was inferred by cross-referencing scalp TCRbeta sequences with sorted blood CD4 and CD8 repertoires. Not all clones reach the TCRdb copy of this immuneACCESS table, which keeps in-frame sequences only. Checked studies attribute under half of the gap to unresolved V genes and leave the rest unexplained. The V and J calls and clone size were taken over from that table, and D and trimming were inferred from the DNA. For this sample there are about 120,000 clones; about 59% appear just once. Of the sample, 4.5% to 6% falls within the top ten clones.

Worth noting for this clone: Its antigen target is currently unknown. No qualities accompany the bases; no much larger clone lies one base away.

The meaning of the sample's time point label: around 29 days on oral tofacitinib. The treatment or condition label, read with the paper, signifies: oral pan-JAK inhibitor, 5-10 mg twice daily. From alopecia areata patients, peripheral blood was collected along with lesional scalp punch biopsies. PBMCs were isolated by density centrifugation and stained for CD3, CD4 and CD8, and CD4+ and CD8+ T cells were sorted on a FACSAria. What the authors observed across the whole study: Scalp clonality and the number of expanded CD8+ clones among the top 100 scalp clones were significantly decreased by tofacitinib. Shared TCR sequences between patients were less evident than in mice, which may be partly attributable to HLA diversity in the patient population. Higher clonality and more expanded CD8+ clones were observed in lesional scalp than in normal scalp, particularly in alopecia totalis/universalis, a finding suggestive of antigenic drive. Many expanded lesional clones were found to persist in scalp and blood during tofacitinib treatment, and relapse after treatment cessation may be partly explained by this persistence. Because the treated cohort was small and had just a single nonresponder, larger studies are needed to establish links between baseline CD8+ expansion and response. Scalp TCR repertoire analysis is complicated because resident alphabeta T cells in normal human skin are also sequenced, whereas mouse skin is dominated by gammadelta T cells.

Trimmed from V: 1 base; trimmed from J: 4 bases; junction bases lacking a gene match: 3. Based on the germline V gene (reference sequence), the CDR1 and CDR2 sequences are SEHNR and FQNEAQ. Spanning cysteine to phenylalanine, the CDR3 consists of 14 amino acids. Kept here is only the CDR3 DNA, which spans 42 bases and is read in frame from base 1. The rearranged segments are TRBV7-9 and TRBJ1-2, with 7 central nucleotides matching TRBD1. This TCR derives from a human donor with alopecia areata. Material: CD4+ T cells sorted from blood, obtained at week 4, from a patient treated with tofacitinib. The nucleotide sequence reads TGTGCCAGCAGCTTAGGACAGGGTTCCTATGGCTACACCTTC. It encodes CASSLGQGSYGYTF.